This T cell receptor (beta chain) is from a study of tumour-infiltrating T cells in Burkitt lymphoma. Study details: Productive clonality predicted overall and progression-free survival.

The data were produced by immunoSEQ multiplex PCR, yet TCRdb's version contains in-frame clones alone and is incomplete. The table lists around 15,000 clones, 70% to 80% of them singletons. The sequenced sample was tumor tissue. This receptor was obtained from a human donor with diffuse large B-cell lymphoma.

The DNA of the CDR3 is TGTGCCAGCAGCTTGGGGGTTCAGGGTGAAACAGATACGCAGTATTTT. Encoded protein: CASSLGVQGETDTQYF. The rearrangement links TRBV5-8 to TRBJ2-3, with a tentative D call TRBD1 (5 bases). Trimming shortened V by 0 bases and J by 3 bases, and 14 bases separated the two germline ends. The germline CDR1 and CDR2 sequences are SGHTS and YDEGEE. CDR3 length equals 16 residues. Supplemented by reference TRBV5-8 and TRBJ2-3, the full variable domain reads EAGVTQSPTHLIKTRGQQATLRCSPISGHTSVYWYQQALGLGLQFLLWYDEGEERNRGNFPPRFSGRQFPNYSSELNVNALELEDSALYLCASSLGVQGETDTQYFGPGTRLTVL.